The 25 T cell receptor beta chains given below trace back to one sample, sequenced in a study of blood T cell repertoires in COVID-19. This table comes from immunoSEQ multiplex PCR, and its TCRdb copy is limited to in-frame clones, with some not included. The table shows fewer than 650,000 clones, with around nine tenths occurring only once. Source material: peripheral blood. These receptors came from a woman between 45 and 60 years old with COVID-19, enrolled during active disease.

This clone occurred a few times. The junction departs from the called germline gene at one end, perhaps through a read error. This chain links TRBV24-1 with TRBJ2-5, with a tentative D call TRBD2 (6 bases). This CDR3 comprises 14 residues. CDR1 and CDR2 from the germline V gene are KGHDR and SFDVKD. The DNA of the CDR3 is TGTGCCACCCGTGATCGGGGGTACCAAGAGACCCAGTACTTC. It is translated as CATRDRGYQETQYF.

This clone is a singleton in its sample. At the DNA level, this CDR3 is encoded by other sequences in the same sample as well. J is TRBJ1-1 and V is TRBV5-1; D gene uncertain. This CDR3 comprises 13 residues. V lost 0 bases to trimming and J lost 0 bases, with 3 bases between them. The germline CDR1 and CDR2 sequences are SGHRS and YFSETQ. CDR3 sequence reads: CASSLDMNTEAFF. The CDR3 DNA is TGCGCCAGCAGCTTGGATATGAACACTGAAGCTTTCTTT.

The chain links TRBV30 to TRBJ2-3; 15 bases map to TRBD2. This CDR3 is 17 amino acids long. Trimming removed 0 bases from V and 4 bases from J; junction bases left unmatched: 5. Germline values: CDR1 GTSNPN, CDR2 SVGIG (reference sequence). This CDR3 reads CAWSVRRTSGGADTQYF. CDR3 sequence (DNA): TGTGCCTGGAGTGTACGGAGGACTAGCGGGGGGGCAGATACGCAGTATTTT.

The V and J genes are TRBV5-4 and TRBJ2-3; 7 positions agree with TRBD2. The CDR3 is 19 amino acids. V was pared by 4 bases and J by 3 bases, with 20 bases of the junction left unmatched. Per the germline V gene, CDR1 is SGHNT and CDR2 is YYREEE (reference sequence). DNA for the CDR3: TGTGCCAGCAGCCTGCCCCATCCGGGAGCGGGGTGGGGAACAGATACGCAGTATTTT. The encoded protein is CASSLPHPGAGWGTDTQYF.

This chain links TRBV5-5 with TRBJ2-2, with 8 bases that match TRBD1. Germline trimming cut 4 bases from V and 3 bases from J; bases unmatched to any gene: 8. The CDR3 covers 16 residues. Germline values: CDR1 SGHKS, CDR2 YYEKEE (reference sequence). The CDR3 loop is CASSLQDRAHTGELFF. CDR3 in DNA: TGTGCCAGCAGCCTACAGGACAGGGCCCACACCGGGGAGCTGTTTTTT.

This clone was recorded once. This rearrangement joins TRBV3-1 (or the pseudogene TRBV3-2) to TRBJ1-1, with D unclear. V was pared by 0 bases and J by 1 base, with 6 bases between. The CDR3 runs to 14 residues. CDR1 LGHDT and CDR2 YNNKEL come from the germline V gene (reference sequence). The CDR3 coding sequence is TGTGCCAGCAGCCAAGACGCAGGGAACACTGAAGCTTTCTTT. This encodes CASSQDAGNTEAFF.

The V and J genes are TRBV11-2 and TRBJ1-5; 10 positions agree with TRBD1. Germline-derived CDR1 and CDR2 are SGHAT and FQNNGV. Unmatched junction bases numbered 3, after V lost 5 bases and J lost 2 bases. The CDR3 loop spans 15 amino acids. For the CDR3, the DNA is TGTGCCAGCAGCCCTGGACAGGGGGGCAATCAGCCCCAGCATTTT. Translated: CASSPGQGGNQPQHF.

This chain connects TRBV24-1 to TRBJ2-2; 8 bases map to TRBD1. Per germline, CDR1 KGHDR and CDR2 SFDVKD. The CDR3 totals 16 residues. With 4 bases clipped from V and 1 base from J, the junction kept 4 bases outside the gene matches. This chain's CDR3 is CATSDLDRGNTGELFF. CDR3 bases: TGTGCCACCAGTGACCTTGACAGGGGGAACACCGGGGAGCTGTTTTTT.

Only one count was recorded for this clone. The V and J genes are TRBV24-1 and TRBJ1-5; a possible D gene is TRBD1 (5 bases). Trimming shortened V by 9 bases and J by 7 bases, and 15 bases separated the two germline ends. Germline CDR1 is KGHDR and CDR2 is SFDVKD. The CDR3 runs to 13 residues. The CDR3 bases are TGTGCCACCTCAAGCTGGGGCCTACAGCCCCAGCATTTT. It specifies CATSSWGLQPQHF.

This clone was recorded a few times. This CDR3 is also generated by other DNA sequences in the sample. The chain has TRBV5-1 and TRBJ2-3; 8 positions agree with TRBD1. Trimming removed 0 bases from V and 6 bases from J; junction bases left unmatched: 6. The V gene's germline CDR1 is SGHRS and CDR2 YFSETQ. CDR3 length: 15 residues. In DNA form, the CDR3 reads TGCGCCAGCAGCTTGGCTGGACAGGGAACGGATACGCAGTATTTT. This sequence encodes CASSLAGQGTDTQYF.

The chain recombines TRBV2 with TRBJ1-3; D unclear. The CDR3 spans 13 residues. Per germline, CDR1 SNHLY and CDR2 FYNNEI. V was pared by 7 bases and J by 5 bases, with 12 bases between. The CDR3 DNA is TGTGCCAGCAAGATCCAGGAAAGAAACACCATATATTTT. It codes for CASKIQERNTIYF.

CDR3 in amino acids: CASSISAGRPGNTIYF. DNA of the CDR3: TGTGCCAGTAGTATATCAGCAGGTCGTCCTGGAAACACCATATATTTT. The chain employs TRBV19 and TRBJ1-3; D call uncertain. Looked up from germline, CDR1 is LNHDA and CDR2 is SQIVND (reference sequence). This CDR3 is 16 amino acids long. V was clipped by 2 bases and J by 2 bases, with 13 bases between them.

The chain employs TRBV12-5 and TRBJ1-6; perhaps TRBD1 as D (5 bases). The CDR3 runs 17 residues. The V end was cut by 4 bases, the J end by 5 bases, with 18 bases between. The germline gives CDR1 LGHNT, CDR2 FRNRAP. In DNA, the CDR3 is TGTGCTAGTGGTTCCATGTTATCGGGGGTCCATAATTCACCCCTCCACTTT. Amino acid sequence: CASGSMLSGVHNSPLHF. The variable domain in full, with the rest retrieved from reference TRBV12-5 and TRBJ1-6, is DARVTQTPRHKVTEMGQEVTMRCQPILGHNTVFWYRQTMMQGLELLAYFRNRAPLDDSGMPKDRFSAEMPDATLATLKIQPSEPRDSAVYFCASGSMLSGVHNSPLHFGNGTRLTVT.

This chain connects TRBV28 to TRBJ2-2; 10 bases align to TRBD2. This CDR3 has 16 residues. V was clipped by 3 bases and J by 5 bases; unmatched bases: 6. Germline V gives CDR1 MDHEN, CDR2 SYDVKM. CDR3 sequence reads: CASSFYERGGTGELFF. CDR3 nucleotide sequence: TGTGCCAGCAGTTTCTATGAGCGGGGGGGAACCGGGGAGCTGTTTTTT.

The chain joins TRBV7-3 to TRBJ1-5; a possible D gene is TRBD1 (5 bases). The CDR3 is 13 residues long. Per germline, CDR1 SGHTA and CDR2 FQGTGA. The germline V and J ends were trimmed by 0 bases and 5 bases, with 5 bases remaining between them. CDR3: CASSLTGDQPQHF. DNA for the CDR3: TGTGCCAGCAGCTTAACAGGGGATCAGCCCCAGCATTTT. Based on the CDR3 plus reference TRBV7-3 and TRBJ1-5, the full variable domain is GAGVSQTPSNKVTEKGKYVELRCDPISGHTALYWYRQSLGQGPEFLIYFQGTGAADDSGLPNDRFFAVRPEGSVSTLKIQRTERGDSAVYLCASSLTGDQPQHFGDGTRLSIL.

The J gene is TRBJ1-1, the V gene TRBV28; no reliable D call. This CDR3 comprises 11 residues. From germline, CDR1 is MDHEN and CDR2 SYDVKM. V lost 6 bases, J lost 4 bases, and 6 bases lay in between. CDR3 DNA: TGTGCCAGCAGAGAGGGCACTGAAGCTTTCTTT. This gives the protein CASREGTEAFF.

The genes are TRBV4-1 and TRBJ1-1; no clear D. With 4 bases removed from V and 1 base from J, the gap between germline ends came to 10 bases. CDR1 and CDR2 (germline): MGHRA, YSYEKL. The CDR3 length is 14 residues. The CDR3 loop is CASSLTNRNTEAFF. The CDR3 nucleotides are TGCGCCAGCAGCCTTACGAACAGGAACACTGAAGCTTTCTTT.

The chain uses TRBV15 and TRBJ1-2, with TRBD1 matching 9 bases. CDR3 length: 18 residues. V lost 5 bases to trimming and J lost 2 bases; unmatched junction nucleotides: 15. Germline V gives CDR1 LNHNV, CDR2 YYDKDF (reference sequence). CDR3: CATSEGIRDRVSNYGYTF. The DNA for the CDR3 is TGTGCCACCAGCGAGGGGATCCGGGACAGGGTTTCGAACTATGGCTACACCTTC.

This chain joins TRBV10-3 and TRBJ2-7; 8 bases are a match to TRBD2. CDR1 and CDR2 from the germline V gene are ENHRY and SYGVKD. The CDR3 has 16 residues. V dropped 8 bases and J dropped 3; count of bases not matched to a gene: 15. CDR3: CAIAGTASGGFYEQYF. The CDR3 DNA sequence: TGTGCCATCGCGGGCACGGCCAGCGGGGGTTTCTACGAGCAGTACTTC.

The chain uses TRBV7-9 and TRBJ2-3; weak D call: TRBD2 (5 bases). Germline-derived CDR1 and CDR2 are SEHNR and FQNEAQ (reference sequence). The V and J ends lost 2 bases and 2 bases respectively, with 11 bases between them. This CDR3 spans 15 amino acids. CDR3 amino acids: CASSLLANPTDTQYF. CDR3 sequence (DNA): TGTGCCAGCAGCTTATTAGCGAACCCCACAGATACGCAGTATTTT.

The gene calls are TRBV5-4 and TRBJ2-7, with TRBD1 matching over 9 bases. V dropped 4 bases and J dropped 0; count of bases not matched to a gene: 5. Germline lookup yields CDR1 SGHNT and CDR2 YYREEE (reference sequence). The CDR3 runs 15 residues. The CDR3 loop reads CASSPGQGSSYEQYF. CDR3 DNA: TGTGCCAGCAGCCCCGGACAGGGGAGCTCCTACGAGCAGTACTTC.

The rearrangement links TRBV24-1 to TRBJ1-1; 11 bases line up with TRBD1. J gave up 5 bases and V 7 bases, and 2 bases lay outside the gene matches. The length of the CDR3 is 13 residues. Germline V gives CDR1 KGHDR, CDR2 SFDVKD. The CDR3 reads CATRGTGGTEAFF. The CDR3 DNA follows: TGTGCCACCAGGGGGACAGGGGGGACTGAAGCTTTCTTT.

The chain employs TRBV30 and TRBJ1-2; D is possibly TRBD1 (5 bases). V shed 2 bases and J shed 8 bases, with 12 bases lying between them. CDR1 is GTSNPN and CDR2 is SVGIG in the germline V gene (reference sequence). This CDR3 has 12 residues. CDR3 in amino acids: CAWSRGIWGYTF. DNA of the CDR3: TGTGCCTGGAGTCGGGGGATCTGGGGCTACACCTTC.

The chain links TRBV2 to TRBJ1-4, with 9 bases aligning to TRBD1. CDR1 and CDR2 (germline): SNHLY, FYNNEI. This CDR3 region has 14 residues. V dropped 7 bases and J dropped 7; count of bases not matched to a gene: 7. The CDR3 loop reads CASKKQGAGEKLFF. The DNA of the CDR3 is TGTGCCAGCAAAAAACAGGGGGCGGGTGAAAAACTGTTTTTT.

The V gene is TRBV2, the J gene TRBJ2-3; TRBD2 matches 8 bases. The germline V gene encodes CDR1 SNHLY and CDR2 FYNNEI. The CDR3 contains 16 residues. V was pared by 5 bases and J by 1 base, with 8 bases of the junction left unmatched. CDR3 nucleotides: TGTGCCAGCAGTACCGGTAGCGGGGCCGGCACAGATACGCAGTATTTT. Protein: CASSTGSGAGTDTQYF.